The 32 T cell receptor beta chains in this list originate from one sample, sequenced in a study of pediatric ulcerative colitis. TCRdb's table, derived via immunoSEQ multiplex PCR, lists solely in-frame clones and lacks some. The sample contains 54,000 or so clones, about 90% of which appear only once. The sequencing sample was made of blood. These receptors all stem from a boy aged 5-17 years who was a control in a study of pediatric ulcerative colitis.

J is TRBJ1-5 and V is TRBV5-6; the D is unclear. This CDR3 has 13 residues. From germline, CDR1 is SGHDT and CDR2 YYEEEE. The ends were cut back, 3 bases at V and 1 base at J, with 5 bases in the middle. CDR3 protein: CASSYGSNQPQHF. For the CDR3, the DNA is TGTGCCAGCAGCTACGGCAGCAATCAGCCCCAGCATTTT.

The chain links TRBV20-1 to TRBJ1-4; D gene unclear. In germline, CDR1 is DFQATT, CDR2 SNEGSKA (reference sequence). V was trimmed by 6 bases and J by 16 bases, leaving 9 bases between them. The CDR3 loop spans 8 amino acids. The CDR3 bases are TGCAGTGCCCCCCCGCGGTTTTTT. The encoded protein is CSAPPRFF.

V usage is TRBV4-3 and J usage is TRBJ1-2; D not resolved. CDR3 length equals 15 residues. With 1 base removed from V and 4 bases from J, the gap between germline ends came to 13 bases. Germline-derived CDR1 and CDR2 are LGHNA and YSLEER. The CDR3 sequence is CASSQGLGRSYGYTF. The CDR3 DNA sequence: TGCGCCAGCAGCCAAGGTTTGGGGAGAAGCTATGGCTACACCTTC.

As for this clone: The junction shows a germline mismatch at one end, possibly a read error. The chain joins TRBV5-6 to TRBJ2-7; D is unclear. The CDR3 is 11 residues long. Germline lookup yields CDR1 SGHDT and CDR2 YYEEEE. CDR3: CASSLGAVADF. The DNA for the CDR3 is TGTGCCAGCAGCTTGGGGGCAGTGGCTGACTTC. Looking up the rest from reference TRBV5-6 and TRBJ2-7 gives the full variable domain: DAGVTQSPTHLIKTRGQQVTLRCSPKSGHDTVSWYQQALGQGPQFIFQYYEEEERQRGNFPDRFSGHQFPNYSSELNVNALLLGDSALYLCASSLGAVADFGPGTRLTVT.

The chain is built from TRBV7-2 and TRBJ2-3; 9 bases match TRBD2. CDR3 length: 15 residues. The germline V gene encodes CDR1 SGHTA and CDR2 FQGNSA. With 2 bases clipped from V and 4 bases from J, the junction kept 4 bases outside the gene matches. CDR3 amino acids: CASSLSAGGPDTQYF. CDR3 DNA: TGTGCCAGCAGCTTATCCGCGGGGGGGCCAGATACGCAGTATTTT.

This clone was seen once. The chain joins TRBV7-3 to TRBJ1-1; D unresolved. This CDR3 spans 15 amino acids. Per the germline V gene, CDR1 is SGHTA and CDR2 is FQGTGA. The V end lost 2 bases, the J end lost 1 base, and 11 bases lay between the germline ends. The CDR3 bases are TGTGCCAGCAGCTTAGATAGGCTGACGAACACTGAAGCTTTCTTT. Encoded protein: CASSLDRLTNTEAFF.

J is TRBJ1-4 and V is TRBV6-1; the match to TRBD1 covers 7 bases. The CDR3 has 16 amino acids. CDR1 and CDR2 from the germline V gene are MNHNS and SASEGT. Losses at the gene ends were 0 bases for V and 11 bases for J; bases not matched to a gene: 12. The CDR3 sequence is CASSEATGDRGHKLFF. For the CDR3, the DNA is TGTGCCAGCAGTGAAGCAACAGGGGACAGAGGGCACAAACTGTTTTTT.

This rearrangement joins TRBV27 to TRBJ1-1, with 9 positions matching TRBD1. V gave up 8 bases and J gave up 2 bases; unmatched junction bases: 12. The CDR3 covers 16 residues. Germline-derived CDR1 and CDR2 are MNHEY and SMNVEV (reference sequence). CDR3 sequence reads: CASQRPDRGGNTEAFF. The CDR3 DNA reads TGTGCCAGCCAACGACCGGACAGGGGCGGAAACACTGAAGCTTTCTTT.

The chain uses TRBV5-4 and TRBJ2-1; 7 bases align to TRBD1. The CDR3 contains 15 residues. Trimming cost V 4 bases and J 4 bases; bases outside gene matches: 8. Germline CDR1 and CDR2: SGHNT and YYREEE (reference sequence). The CDR3 loop reads CASSPQTGYYNEQFF. The CDR3, as DNA: TGTGCCAGCAGCCCCCAGACAGGGTATTACAATGAGCAGTTCTTC.

This clone showed up just once. The V and J genes are TRBV21-1 and TRBJ1-4; TRBD1 is taken as the D call from the table, unchecked against the DNA. TRBV21-1 constitutes a pseudogene. The CDR3 is made up of 15 amino acids. The CDR3 protein is CASSKGGRGHEKLFF. The CDR3 coding sequence is TGTGCCAGCAGCAAAGGCGGCAGGGGGCATGAAAAACTGTTTTTT.

This chain uses TRBV7-6 with TRBJ2-1, with D uncertain. CDR1 and CDR2 from the germline V gene are SGHVS and FNYEAQ. The V end lost 6 bases, the J end lost 2 bases, and 8 bases lay between the germline ends. The CDR3 consists of 13 residues. This CDR3 is CASSPPAYNEQFF. The DNA for the CDR3 is TGTGCCAGCAGTCCGCCAGCCTACAATGAGCAGTTCTTC.

CDR3 DNA sequence: TGTGCCAGCAGCGGGATGGGCCAGATTAATTCACCCCTCCACTTT. Amino acid sequence: CASSGMGQINSPLHF. The rearrangement links TRBV6-5 to TRBJ1-6; D unclear. V shed 6 bases and J shed 6 bases, with 15 bases lying between them. CDR1 MNHEY and CDR2 SVGAGI come from the germline V gene. The CDR3 has 15 residues.

The rearrangement uses TRBV6-4 and TRBJ1-5; D not resolved. The CDR3 contains 15 residues. Trimming took off 0 bases at V and 1 base at J, with 7 bases between the two ends. Germline V gene lookup returns CDR1 MRHNA and CDR2 SNTAGT. CDR3: CASSDSTDSNQPQHF. CDR3 nucleotides: TGTGCCAGCAGTGACTCCACAGACAGCAATCAGCCCCAGCATTTT.

This rearrangement joins TRBV2 to TRBJ2-3; D not resolved. Trimming took 6 bases from V and 4 from J, leaving 11 bases between them. The length of the CDR3 is 13 residues. CDR1 is SNHLY, CDR2 FYNNEI, per germline. The CDR3 is CASRGTFSDTQYF. The CDR3 coding sequence is TGTGCCAGCAGGGGCACCTTTTCAGATACGCAGTATTTT.

The rearrangement links TRBV5-4 to TRBJ2-1; 8 nucleotides agree with TRBD2. The CDR3 is 14 amino acids. Germline V CDR1 and CDR2: SGHNT, YYREEE (reference sequence). The J segment lost 5 bases and the V segment lost 6 bases, leaving 7 bases of the junction unmatched. The CDR3, as DNA: TGTGCCAGCAACTCGGGGGGGCCCGACAATGAGCAGTTCTTC. Encoded protein: CASNSGGPDNEQFF.

This chain joins TRBV10-3 and TRBJ1-2, with 7 bases that match TRBD1. The V gene's germline CDR1 is ENHRY and CDR2 SYGVKD. There are 17 residues in the CDR3. Unmatched junction bases numbered 17, after V lost 3 bases and J lost 7 bases. The CDR3 nucleotides are TGTGCCATCAGTGATTTGAAATCTGAGGGGGCGCGGGGTGGCTACACCTTC. Translation gives CAISDLKSEGARGGYTF.

V gene TRBV7-9 combines with J gene TRBJ2-1, with 9 bases fitting TRBD2. The CDR3 runs to 16 residues. Germline-derived CDR1 and CDR2 are SEHNR and FQNEAQ (reference sequence). Losses at the gene ends were 4 bases for V and 0 bases for J; bases not matched to a gene: 4. The CDR3 loop is CASSSGTSLSYNEQFF. CDR3 sequence (DNA): TGTGCCAGCAGCTCCGGGACTAGCCTCTCCTACAATGAGCAGTTCTTC.

This clone is a singleton in its sample. This chain joins TRBV9 and TRBJ1-1; 7 nucleotides agree with TRBD1. Germline-derived CDR1 and CDR2 are SGDLS and YYNGEE. The CDR3 runs to 15 residues. V shed 3 bases, J shed 2 bases, and the junction held 7 bases outside the gene matches. The CDR3 DNA sequence: TGTGCCAGCAGCGCCTCCGGGACAGCCAACACTGAAGCTTTCTTT. This codes for CASSASGTANTEAFF.

The rearrangement uses TRBV27 and TRBJ2-7; D is perhaps TRBD2 (6 bases). This CDR3 spans 14 amino acids. Germline assignment: CDR1 MNHEY and CDR2 SMNVEV (reference sequence). V was pared by 5 bases and J by 7 bases, with 18 bases between. Here the CDR3 reads CASSPYEHAGEQYF. The CDR3 DNA sequence: TGTGCCAGCAGTCCGTACGAACACGCGGGGGAGCAGTACTTC.

The chain uses TRBV29-1 and TRBJ2-7, with TRBD2 as a possible D gene (6 bases). The germline CDR1 and CDR2 sequences are SQVTM and ANQGSEA. V was shortened by 0 bases and J by 0 bases, with 9 bases between the two germline ends. The CDR3 has 14 amino acids. CDR3 bases: TGCAGCGTTGAAGATCAGGGAGGCTCCTACGAGCAGTACTTC. Translation: CSVEDQGGSYEQYF.

This sequence joins TRBV9 and TRBJ1-3; D is ambiguous. Trimming removed 3 bases at V and 5 bases at J, with 15 bases between. From germline, CDR1 is SGDLS and CDR2 YYNGEE. The CDR3 is made up of 15 amino acids. DNA for the CDR3: TGTGCCAGCAGCGGTGGTTCGACGGATAGAAACACCATATATTTT. This codes for CASSGGSTDRNTIYF.

The chain carries TRBV11-2 and TRBJ2-7, with 9 nucleotides matching TRBD1. V lost 2 bases to trimming and J lost 0 bases; unmatched junction nucleotides: 2. Germline CDR1 SGHAT, CDR2 FQNNGV. This CDR3 contains 15 residues. DNA for the CDR3: TGTGCCAGCAGCTTATGGGACAGGGCCTCCTACGAGCAGTACTTC. Translating it yields CASSLWDRASYEQYF.

The chain employs TRBV28 and TRBJ2-3; D not resolved. This CDR3 contains 16 residues. In germline, CDR1 is MDHEN, CDR2 SYDVKM. Trimming shortened V by 3 bases and J by 4 bases, and 17 bases separated the two germline ends. CDR3 sequence: CASSFPLGRSADTQYF. As DNA, the CDR3 is TGTGCCAGCAGTTTTCCCTTAGGCAGGTCTGCAGATACGCAGTATTTT.

The V gene is TRBV2, the J gene TRBJ1-1; D ambiguous. V was clipped by 5 bases and J by 0 bases, with 7 bases between them. This CDR3 is 13 amino acids long. Germline V gives CDR1 SNHLY, CDR2 FYNNEI. The CDR3 DNA is TGTGCCAGCAGTCTACGGATGAACACTGAAGCTTTCTTT. Translating it yields CASSLRMNTEAFF.

The chain couples TRBV7-2 to TRBJ1-1, with D hard to call. Germline V CDR1 and CDR2: SGHTA, FQGNSA. The CDR3 runs 14 residues. Trimming took off 2 bases at V and 7 bases at J, with 14 bases between the two ends. CDR3 sequence (DNA): TGTGCCAGCAGCTTAAATGAGGGCTCGAGTGAAGCTTTCTTT. This gives the protein CASSLNEGSSEAFF.

This chain uses TRBV19 with TRBJ2-3, with D maybe TRBD1 (5 bases). The CDR3 loop spans 13 amino acids. V was clipped by 4 bases and J by 1 base, with 6 bases between them. CDR1 is LNHDA, CDR2 SQIVND, per germline (reference sequence). CDR3 DNA sequence: TGTGCCAGTAGTACAGGGCGCACAGATACGCAGTATTTT. It is translated as CASSTGRTDTQYF. Using reference TRBV19 and TRBJ2-3 for the parts outside the CDR3, the full variable domain is DGGITQSPKYLFRKEGQNVTLSCEQNLNHDAMYWYRQDPGQGLRLIYYSQIVNDFQKGDIAEGYSVSREKKESFPLTVTSAQKNPTAFYLCASSTGRTDTQYFGPGTRLTVL.

This clone was detected a few times. The rearrangement uses TRBV11-2 and TRBJ1-1; D not resolved. The V end was cut by 10 bases, the J end by 1 base, with 4 bases between. Germline loops: CDR1 SGHAT, CDR2 FQNNGV. The CDR3 consists of 10 residues. This CDR3 is CATKNTEAFF. DNA for the CDR3: TGTGCCACGAAGAACACTGAAGCTTTCTTT.

V usage is TRBV9 and J usage is TRBJ1-1; no firm D call. From germline, CDR1 is SGDLS and CDR2 YYNGEE. Trimming stripped 2 bases from V and 5 bases from J, with 10 bases between. CDR3 length: 13 residues. The CDR3 nucleotides read TGTGCCAGCAGCGTCGGTCCTCTAACTGAAGCTTTCTTT. This translates into CASSVGPLTEAFF.

Only one count was recorded for this clone. The CDR3 sequence: CASSLEKSYNEQFF. In nucleotides, the CDR3 is TGTGCCAGCAGCTTAGAGAAGTCCTACAATGAGCAGTTCTTC. This chain connects TRBV11-2 to TRBJ2-1; D uncertain. Germline V CDR1 and CDR2: SGHAT, FQNNGV. V lost 0 bases, J lost 1 base, and 4 bases lay in between. This CDR3 region has 14 residues.

CDR3 protein: CASSIGQGAGETQYF. The CDR3 nucleotides read TGTGCCAGTAGTATCGGCCAGGGGGCTGGGGAGACCCAGTACTTC. The V call is TRBV19, the J call TRBJ2-5; TRBD1 aligns across 8 bases. This CDR3 spans 15 amino acids. With 3 bases clipped from V and 5 bases from J, the junction kept 8 bases outside the gene matches. Germline CDR1 LNHDA, CDR2 SQIVND (reference sequence).

The gene calls are TRBV5-3 and TRBJ2-3, with TRBD2 matching over 12 bases. TRBV5-3 is filed as an ORF, its function uncertain. V lost 4 bases and J lost 2; bases outside the gene matches: 5. This CDR3 has 16 residues. CDR3 residues: CARSHTSGGSTDTQYF. In DNA, the CDR3 is TGTGCCAGAAGCCATACTAGCGGGGGGTCCACAGATACGCAGTATTTT.

This clone was seen more than once but under ten times. The chain uses TRBV2 and TRBJ1-2, with 7 bases identical to TRBD1. From germline, CDR1 is SNHLY and CDR2 FYNNEI. The CDR3 runs 15 residues. V was pared by 6 bases and J by 5 bases, with 12 bases of the junction left unmatched. The CDR3 protein is CASRPDRDEVYGYTF. The CDR3 region has the DNA TGTGCCAGCAGGCCCGACAGGGATGAGGTATATGGCTACACCTTC.